This T cell receptor beta chain emerged from a study of graft-versus-host responses after intestinal transplantation. Study-wide results and limits: Allografts of one patient group, those with graft-donor T cell macrochimerism, had high graft-versus-host to host-versus-graft clonal ratios. Detected in recipient marrow were GvH clones, some of which were first observed in ileum or blood.

Details on this clone: The antigen remains undetermined.

Here immunoSEQ multiplex PCR was the method, and the copy in TCRdb shows in-frame clones only, minus some. The sample lists tens of thousands of clones; around 91% were seen once. Here the sequenced sample was unstimulated CD8+ T cells sorted from spleen or lymph node cells, taken before transplant. The receptor comes from a human donor who was the organ donor for an intestinal transplant.

The CDR3 nucleotides are TGCGCCAGCAGCCAAGATTACAGGGACAGTCAGCCCCAGCATTTT. This encodes CASSQDYRDSQPQHF. This chain links TRBV4-3 with TRBJ1-5; 7 nucleotides agree with TRBD1. Germline V gene lookup returns CDR1 LGHNA and CDR2 YSLEER. The junction had 5 bases not matched to a gene; V was cut back by 0 bases and J by 6 bases. CDR3 size: 15 residues.